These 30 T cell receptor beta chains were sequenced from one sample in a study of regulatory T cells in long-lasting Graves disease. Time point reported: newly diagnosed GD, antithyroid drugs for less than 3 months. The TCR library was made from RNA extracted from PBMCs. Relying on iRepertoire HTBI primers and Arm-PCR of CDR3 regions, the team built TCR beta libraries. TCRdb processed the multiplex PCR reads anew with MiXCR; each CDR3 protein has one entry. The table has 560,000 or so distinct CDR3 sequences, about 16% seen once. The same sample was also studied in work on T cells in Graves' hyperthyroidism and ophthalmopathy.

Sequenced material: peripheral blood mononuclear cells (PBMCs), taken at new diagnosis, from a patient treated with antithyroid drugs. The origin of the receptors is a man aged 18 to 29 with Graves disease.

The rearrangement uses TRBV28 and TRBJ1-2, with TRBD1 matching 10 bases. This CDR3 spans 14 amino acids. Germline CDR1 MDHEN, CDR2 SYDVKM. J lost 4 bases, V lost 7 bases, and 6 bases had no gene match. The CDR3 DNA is TGTGCCAGCATCAGACAGGGGGCGCGCTATGGCTACACCTTC. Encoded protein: CASIRQGARYGYTF.

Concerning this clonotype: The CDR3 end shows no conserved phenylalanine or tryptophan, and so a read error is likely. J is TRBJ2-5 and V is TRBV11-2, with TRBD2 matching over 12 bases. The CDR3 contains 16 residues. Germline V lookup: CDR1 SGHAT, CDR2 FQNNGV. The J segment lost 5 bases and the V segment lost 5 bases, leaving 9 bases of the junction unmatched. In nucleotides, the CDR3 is TGTGCCAGCAGCCTCTCTAGCGGGAGGGCCGCGGAGACCCAGTACCTC. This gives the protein CASSLSSGRAAETQYL.

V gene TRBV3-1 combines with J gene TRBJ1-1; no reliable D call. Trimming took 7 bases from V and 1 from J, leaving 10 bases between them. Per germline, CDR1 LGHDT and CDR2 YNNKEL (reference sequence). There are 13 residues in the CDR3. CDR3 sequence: CASMRAENTEAFF. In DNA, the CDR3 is TGTGCCAGCATGCGGGCGGAGAACACTGAAGCTTTCTTT.

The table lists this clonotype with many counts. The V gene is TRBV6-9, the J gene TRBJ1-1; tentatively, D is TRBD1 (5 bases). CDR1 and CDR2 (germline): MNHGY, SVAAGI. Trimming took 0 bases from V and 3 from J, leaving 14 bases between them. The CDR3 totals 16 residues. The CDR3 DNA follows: TGTGCCAGCAGTTATTCAGAGGGGCGACGGTACACTGAAGCTTTCTTT. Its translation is CASSYSEGRRYTEAFF.

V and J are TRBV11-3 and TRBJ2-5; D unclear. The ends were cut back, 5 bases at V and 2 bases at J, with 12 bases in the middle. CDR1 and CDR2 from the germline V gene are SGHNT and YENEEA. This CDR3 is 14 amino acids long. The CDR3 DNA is TGTGCCAGCAGCCAAAGGACCACTCAAGAGACCCAGTACTTC. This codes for CASSQRTTQETQYF. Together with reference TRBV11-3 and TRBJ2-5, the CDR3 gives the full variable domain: EAGVVQSPRYKIIEKKQPVAFWCNPISGHNTLYWYLQNLGQGPELLIRYENEEAVDDSQLPKDRFSAERLKGVDSTLKIQPAELGDSAVYLCASSQRTTQETQYFGPGTRLLVL.

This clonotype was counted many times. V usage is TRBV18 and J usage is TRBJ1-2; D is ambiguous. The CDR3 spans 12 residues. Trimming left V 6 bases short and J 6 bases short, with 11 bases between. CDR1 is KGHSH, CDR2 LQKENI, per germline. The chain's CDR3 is CASSADRHGYTF. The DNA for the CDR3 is TGTGCCAGCTCTGCGGACCGGCATGGCTACACCTTC.

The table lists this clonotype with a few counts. The CDR3 loop is CASSYVHRDAPDTQYF. The CDR3 DNA follows: TGTGCCAGCAGTTACGTACACAGGGATGCCCCAGATACGCAGTATTTT. V usage is TRBV6-2 or TRBV6-3 and J usage is TRBJ2-3; weak D call: TRBD1 (6 bases). The germline CDR1 and CDR2 sequences are MNHEY and SVGEGT. The CDR3 is 16 residues long. The germline V and J ends were trimmed by 2 bases and 4 bases, with 16 bases remaining between them.

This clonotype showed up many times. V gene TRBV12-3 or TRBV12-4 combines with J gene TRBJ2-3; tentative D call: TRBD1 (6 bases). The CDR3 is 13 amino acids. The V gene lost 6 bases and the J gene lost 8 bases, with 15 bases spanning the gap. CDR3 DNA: TGTGCCAGCAGCCTGGACAGAGGGGGTACGCAGTATTTT. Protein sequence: CASSLDRGGTQYF.

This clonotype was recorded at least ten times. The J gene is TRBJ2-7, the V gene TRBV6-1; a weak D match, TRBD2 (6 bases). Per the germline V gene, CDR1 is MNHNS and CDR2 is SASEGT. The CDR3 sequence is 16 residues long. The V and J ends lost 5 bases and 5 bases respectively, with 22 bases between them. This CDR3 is CASSISAYGSIHEQYF. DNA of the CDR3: TGTGCCAGCAGTATCTCCGCTTACGGGAGTATCCACGAGCAGTACTTC.

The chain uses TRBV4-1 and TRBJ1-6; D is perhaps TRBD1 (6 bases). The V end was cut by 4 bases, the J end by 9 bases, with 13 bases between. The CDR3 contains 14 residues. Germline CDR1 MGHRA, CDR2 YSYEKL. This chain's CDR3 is CASSPKGRGSPLHF. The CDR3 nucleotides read TGCGCCAGCAGCCCTAAGGGCAGGGGTTCACCCCTCCACTTT.

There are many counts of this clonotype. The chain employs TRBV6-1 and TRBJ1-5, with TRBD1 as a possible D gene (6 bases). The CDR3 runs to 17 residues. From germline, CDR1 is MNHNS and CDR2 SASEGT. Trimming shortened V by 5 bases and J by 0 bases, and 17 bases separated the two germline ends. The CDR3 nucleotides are TGTGCCAGCAGTCCATCGGACAGCTATTATAGCAATCAGCCCCAGCATTTT. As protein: CASSPSDSYYSNQPQHF.

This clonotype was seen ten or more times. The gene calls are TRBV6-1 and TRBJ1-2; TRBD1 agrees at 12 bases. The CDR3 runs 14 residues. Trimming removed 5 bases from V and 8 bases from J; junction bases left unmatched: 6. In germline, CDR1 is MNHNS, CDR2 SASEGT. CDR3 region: CASSNRDRGHGYTF. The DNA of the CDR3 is TGTGCCAGCAGTAACCGGGACAGGGGGCACGGCTACACCTTC.

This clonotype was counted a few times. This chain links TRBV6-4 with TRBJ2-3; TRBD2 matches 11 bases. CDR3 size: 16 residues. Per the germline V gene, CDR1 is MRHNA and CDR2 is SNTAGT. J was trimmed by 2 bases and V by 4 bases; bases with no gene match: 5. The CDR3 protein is CASSATSGRPTDTQYF. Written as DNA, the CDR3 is TGTGCCAGCAGTGCTACTAGCGGGAGACCCACAGATACGCAGTATTTT.

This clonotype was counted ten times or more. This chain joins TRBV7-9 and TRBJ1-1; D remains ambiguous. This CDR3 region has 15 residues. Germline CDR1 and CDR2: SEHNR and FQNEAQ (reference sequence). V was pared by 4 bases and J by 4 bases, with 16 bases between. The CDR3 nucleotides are TGTGCCAGCAGCTCCGACAACGTTGCCCCCACTGAAGCTTTCTTT. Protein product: CASSSDNVAPTEAFF. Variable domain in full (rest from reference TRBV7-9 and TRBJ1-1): DTGVSQNPRHKITKRGQNVTFRCDPISEHNRLYWYRQTLGQGPEFLTYFQNEAQLEKSRLLSDRFSAERPKGSFSTLEIQRTEQGDSAMYLCASSSDNVAPTEAFFGQGTRLTVV.

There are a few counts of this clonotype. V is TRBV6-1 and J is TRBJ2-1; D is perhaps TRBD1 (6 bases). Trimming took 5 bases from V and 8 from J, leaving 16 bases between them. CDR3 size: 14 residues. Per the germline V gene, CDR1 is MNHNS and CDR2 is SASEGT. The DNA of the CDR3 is TGTGCCAGCAGTCGACTGGGGGCGATCGATGAGCAGTTCTTC. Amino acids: CASSRLGAIDEQFF.

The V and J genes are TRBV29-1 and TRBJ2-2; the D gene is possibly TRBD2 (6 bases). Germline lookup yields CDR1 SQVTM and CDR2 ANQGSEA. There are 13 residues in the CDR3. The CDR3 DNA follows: TGCGCATATCTAGCGTTGAACACCGGGGAGCTGTTTTTT. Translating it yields CAYLALNTGELFF.

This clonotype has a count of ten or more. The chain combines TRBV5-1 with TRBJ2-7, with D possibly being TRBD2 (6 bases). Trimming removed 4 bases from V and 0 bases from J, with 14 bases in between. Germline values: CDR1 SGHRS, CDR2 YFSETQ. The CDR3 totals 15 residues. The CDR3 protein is CASSPIAASSYEQYF. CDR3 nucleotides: TGCGCCAGCAGCCCCATAGCGGCCAGCTCCTACGAGCAGTACTTC.

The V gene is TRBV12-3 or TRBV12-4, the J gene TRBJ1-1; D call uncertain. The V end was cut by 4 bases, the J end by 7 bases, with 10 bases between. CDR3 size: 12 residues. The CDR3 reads CASSSPPGEAFF. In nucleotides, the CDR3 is TGTGCCAGCAGTTCACCCCCGGGTGAAGCTTTCTTT.

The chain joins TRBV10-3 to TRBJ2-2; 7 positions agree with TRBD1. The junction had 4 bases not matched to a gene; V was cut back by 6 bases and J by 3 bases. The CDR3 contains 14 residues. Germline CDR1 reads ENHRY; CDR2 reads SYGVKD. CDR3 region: CAISRDSYTGELFF. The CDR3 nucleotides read TGTGCCATCAGCAGGGACAGCTACACCGGGGAGCTGTTTTTT.

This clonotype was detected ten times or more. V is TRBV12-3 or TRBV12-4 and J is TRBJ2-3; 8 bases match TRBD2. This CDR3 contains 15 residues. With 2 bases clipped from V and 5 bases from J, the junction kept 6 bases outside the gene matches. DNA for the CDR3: TGTGCCAGCAGTTTACCTGGCGGGAGGAAAGATACGCAGTATTTT. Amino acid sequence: CASSLPGGRKDTQYF.

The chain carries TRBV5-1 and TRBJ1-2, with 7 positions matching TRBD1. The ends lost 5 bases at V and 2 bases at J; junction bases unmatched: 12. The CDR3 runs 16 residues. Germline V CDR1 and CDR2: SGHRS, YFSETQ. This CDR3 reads CASRRGTATTNYGYTF. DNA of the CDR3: TGCGCCAGCAGAAGAGGGACAGCGACTACGAACTATGGCTACACCTTC.

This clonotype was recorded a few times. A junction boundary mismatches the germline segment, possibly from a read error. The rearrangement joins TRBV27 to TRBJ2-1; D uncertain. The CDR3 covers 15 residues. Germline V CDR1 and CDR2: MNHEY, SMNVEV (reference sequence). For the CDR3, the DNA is TGTGCCAGCAGTTTAGCCGTGACGGTATACAATAAGCAGTTCTTC. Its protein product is CASSLAVTVYNKQFF.

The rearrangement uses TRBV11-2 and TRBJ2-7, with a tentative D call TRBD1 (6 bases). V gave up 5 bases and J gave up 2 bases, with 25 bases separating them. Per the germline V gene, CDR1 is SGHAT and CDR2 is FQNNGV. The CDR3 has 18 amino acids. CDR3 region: CASSPDRWRTGIPYEQYF. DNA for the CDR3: TGTGCCAGCAGCCCAGACAGGTGGCGAACGGGAATCCCCTACGAGCAGTACTTC.

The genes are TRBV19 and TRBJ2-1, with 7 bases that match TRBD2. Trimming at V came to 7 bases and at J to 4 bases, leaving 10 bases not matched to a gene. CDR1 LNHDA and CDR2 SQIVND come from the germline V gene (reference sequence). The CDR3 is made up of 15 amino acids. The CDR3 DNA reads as TGTGCCAGTACGGGTCCTAGCGGCGCTTACAATGAGCAGTTCTTC. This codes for CASTGPSGAYNEQFF.

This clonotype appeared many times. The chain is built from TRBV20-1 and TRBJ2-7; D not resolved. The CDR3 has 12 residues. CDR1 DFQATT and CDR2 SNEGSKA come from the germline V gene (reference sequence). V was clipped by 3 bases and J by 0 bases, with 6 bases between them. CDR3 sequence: CSASAYSYEQYF. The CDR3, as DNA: TGCAGTGCTAGCGCCTACTCCTACGAGCAGTACTTC.

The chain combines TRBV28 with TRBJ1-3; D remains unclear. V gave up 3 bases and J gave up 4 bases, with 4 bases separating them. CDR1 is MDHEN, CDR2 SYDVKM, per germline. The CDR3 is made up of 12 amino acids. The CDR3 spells CASSFLGNTIYF. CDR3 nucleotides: TGTGCCAGCAGTTTCTTAGGAAACACCATATATTTT. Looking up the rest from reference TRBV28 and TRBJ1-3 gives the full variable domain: DVKVTQSSRYLVKRTGEKVFLECVQDMDHENMFWYRQDPGLGLRLIYFSYDVKMKEKGDIPEGYSVSREKKERFSLILESASTNQTSMYLCASSFLGNTIYFGEGSWLTVV.

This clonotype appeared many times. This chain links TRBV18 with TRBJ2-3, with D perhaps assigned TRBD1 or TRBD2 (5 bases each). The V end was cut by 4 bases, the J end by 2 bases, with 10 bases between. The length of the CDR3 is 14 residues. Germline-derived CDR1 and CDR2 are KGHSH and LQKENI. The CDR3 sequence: CASSLGAVTDTQYF. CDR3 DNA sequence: TGTGCCAGCTCACTCGGGGCGGTCACAGATACGCAGTATTTT.

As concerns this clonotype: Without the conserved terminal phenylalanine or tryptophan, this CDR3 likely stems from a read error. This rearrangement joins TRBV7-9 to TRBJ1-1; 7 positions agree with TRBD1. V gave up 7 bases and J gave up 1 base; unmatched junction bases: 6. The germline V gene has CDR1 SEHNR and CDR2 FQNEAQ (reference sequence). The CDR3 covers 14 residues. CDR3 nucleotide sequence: TGTGCCAGCAACCCCGACAGGGCGAACACTGAAGCTTTCCTT. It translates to CASNPDRANTEAFL.

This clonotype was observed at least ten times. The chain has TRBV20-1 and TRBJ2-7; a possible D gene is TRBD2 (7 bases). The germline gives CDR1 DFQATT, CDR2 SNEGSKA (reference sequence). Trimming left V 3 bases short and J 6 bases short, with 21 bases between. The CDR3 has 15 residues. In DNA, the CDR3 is TGCAGTGCTAGTCAACGCGGGGGCGACCCCGGCGAGCAGTACTTC. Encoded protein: CSASQRGGDPGEQYF.

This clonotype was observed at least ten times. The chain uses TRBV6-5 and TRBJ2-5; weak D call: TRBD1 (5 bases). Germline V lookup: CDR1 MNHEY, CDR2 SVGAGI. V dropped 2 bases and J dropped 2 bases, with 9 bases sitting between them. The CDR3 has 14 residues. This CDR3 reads CASSYRQNQETQYF. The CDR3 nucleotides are TGTGCCAGCAGTTACAGACAGAATCAAGAGACCCAGTACTTC.